This TCR beta chain was obtained from a study of beta chain features in type 1 diabetes. The table lists this clone with a count of one. The CDR3 loop spans 14 amino acids. Looked up from germline, CDR1 is SGDLS and CDR2 is YYNGEE. The V end was cut by 0 bases, the J end by 7 bases, with 11 bases between. Expressed TCRB transcripts were sequenced after all isolated RNA was converted to cDNA. Profiled with immunoSEQ multiplex PCR; TCRdb holds only in-frame clones, not every one. The sample carries around 500,000 clones, 30% recorded once. Sample: naive CD4+ T cells from blood. V and J are TRBV9 and TRBJ1-5; D is undetermined. The source of this sequence is a young man in good health. CDR3 DNA sequence: TGTGCCAGCAGCGTAGACTGGGGTCAGCAGCCCCAGCATTTT. It encodes CASSVDWGQQPQHF.